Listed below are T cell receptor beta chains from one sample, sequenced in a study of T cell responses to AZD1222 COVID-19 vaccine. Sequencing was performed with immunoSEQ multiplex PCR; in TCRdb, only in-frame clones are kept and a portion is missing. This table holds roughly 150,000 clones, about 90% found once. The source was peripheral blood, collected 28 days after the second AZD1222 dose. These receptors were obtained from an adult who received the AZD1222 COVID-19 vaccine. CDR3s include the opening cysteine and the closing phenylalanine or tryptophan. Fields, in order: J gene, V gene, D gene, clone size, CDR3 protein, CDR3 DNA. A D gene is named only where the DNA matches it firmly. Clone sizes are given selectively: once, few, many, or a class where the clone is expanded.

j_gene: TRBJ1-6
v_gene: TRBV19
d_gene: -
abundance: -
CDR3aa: CASKISSYNSPLHF
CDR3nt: TGTGCCAGTAAAATAAGCTCCTATAATTCACCCCTCCACTTT

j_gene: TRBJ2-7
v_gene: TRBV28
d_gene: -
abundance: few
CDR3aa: CASSNRPEQYF
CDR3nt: TGTGCCAGCAGCAATAGACCCGAGCAGTACTTC

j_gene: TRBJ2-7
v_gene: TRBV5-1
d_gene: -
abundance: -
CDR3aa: CASRTPGAHEQYF
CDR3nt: TGCGCCAGCAGAACACCGGGGGCGCACGAGCAGTACTTC

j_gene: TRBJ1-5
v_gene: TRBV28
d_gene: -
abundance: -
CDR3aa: CASSWGSNQPQHF
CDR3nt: TGTGCCAGCAGTTGGGGGAGCAATCAGCCCCAGCATTTT

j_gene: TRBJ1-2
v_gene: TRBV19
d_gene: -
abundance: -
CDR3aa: CASQFNYGYTF
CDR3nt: TGTGCCAGTCAATTTAACTATGGCTACACCTTC

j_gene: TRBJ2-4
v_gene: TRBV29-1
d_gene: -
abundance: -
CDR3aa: CSVESGSGVIGKNIQYF
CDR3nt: TGCAGCGTTGAATCTGGGTCAGGGGTGATTGGCAAAAACATTCAGTACTTC

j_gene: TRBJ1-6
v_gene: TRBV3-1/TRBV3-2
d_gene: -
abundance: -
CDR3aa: CASSQEEGRSSSYNSPLHF
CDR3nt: TGTGCCAGCAGCCAAGAGGAGGGCCGATCGAGCTCCTATAATTCACCCCTCCACTTT

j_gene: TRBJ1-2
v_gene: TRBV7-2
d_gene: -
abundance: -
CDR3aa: CASSPQSGRDYGYTF
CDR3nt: TGTGCCAGCAGCCCCCAGTCGGGTAGGGACTATGGCTACACCTTC

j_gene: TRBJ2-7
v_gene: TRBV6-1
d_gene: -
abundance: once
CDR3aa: CASSELWIDGSYGEQYF
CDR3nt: TGTGCCAGCAGTGAACTCTGGATTGACGGGAGTTACGGCGAGCAGTACTTC

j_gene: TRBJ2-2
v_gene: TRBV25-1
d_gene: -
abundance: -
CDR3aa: CASSELTHNGELFF
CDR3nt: TGTGCCAGCAGTGAACTGACCCACAACGGGGAGCTGTTTTTT

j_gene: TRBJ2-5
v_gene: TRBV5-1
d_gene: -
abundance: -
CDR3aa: CASSGTQGWRETQYF
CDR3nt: TGCGCCAGCAGCGGCACACAGGGTTGGAGAGAGACCCAGTACTTC

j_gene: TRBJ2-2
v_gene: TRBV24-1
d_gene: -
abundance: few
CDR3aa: CATSDRTVPTGELFF
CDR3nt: TGTGCCACCAGTGATCGGACAGTACCCACCGGGGAGCTGTTTTTT

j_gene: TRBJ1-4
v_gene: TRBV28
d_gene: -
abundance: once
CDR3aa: CASGRLNEKLFF
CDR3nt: TGTGCCTCGGGACGGCTTAATGAAAAACTGTTTTTT

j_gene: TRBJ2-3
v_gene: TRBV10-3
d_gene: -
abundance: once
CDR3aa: CAISEVGGPDTQYF
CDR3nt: TGTGCCATCAGTGAGGTGGGGGGCCCGGATACGCAGTATTTT

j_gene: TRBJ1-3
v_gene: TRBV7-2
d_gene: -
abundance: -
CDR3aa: CASSLRQSGNTIYF
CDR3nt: TGTGCCAGCAGCTTACGACAGTCTGGAAACACCATATATTTT

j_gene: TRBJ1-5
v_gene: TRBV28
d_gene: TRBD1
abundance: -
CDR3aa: CASSFSRGPGNQPQHF
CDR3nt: TGTGCCAGCAGTTTTTCGAGGGGGCCCGGCAATCAGCCCCAGCATTTT

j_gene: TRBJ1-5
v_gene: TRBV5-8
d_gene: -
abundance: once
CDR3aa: CASSLGTGRSNQPQHF
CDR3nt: TGTGCCAGCAGCTTGGGAACAGGGAGGAGCAATCAGCCCCAGCATTTT

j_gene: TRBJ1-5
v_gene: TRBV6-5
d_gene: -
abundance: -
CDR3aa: CASRPDSLNQPQHF
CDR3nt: TGTGCCAGCAGGCCTGACAGCCTTAATCAGCCCCAGCATTTT

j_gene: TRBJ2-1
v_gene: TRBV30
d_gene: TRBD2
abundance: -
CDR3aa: CAWSSVGGGGRAHNEQFF
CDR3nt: TGTGCCTGGAGTAGTGTCGGTGGCGGCGGGAGGGCCCACAATGAGCAGTTCTTC

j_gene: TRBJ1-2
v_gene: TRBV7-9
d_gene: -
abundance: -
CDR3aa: CASSLVGYTF
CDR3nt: TGTGCCAGCAGCTTAGTTGGCTACACCTTC

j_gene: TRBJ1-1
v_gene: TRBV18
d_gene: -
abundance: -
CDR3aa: CASSPSQGNMNTEAFF
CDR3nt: TGTGCCAGCTCACCATCCCAGGGGAACATGAACACTGAAGCTTTCTTT

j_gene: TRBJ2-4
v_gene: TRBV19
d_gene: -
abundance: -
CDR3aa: CASSTQGGNIQYF
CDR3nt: TGTGCCAGTAGTACCCAGGGGGGGAACATTCAGTACTTC

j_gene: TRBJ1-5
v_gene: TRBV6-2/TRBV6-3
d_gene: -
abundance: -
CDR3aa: CASSPSEGAGQPQHF
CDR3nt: TGTGCCAGCAGCCCATCCGAGGGAGCAGGACAGCCCCAGCATTTT

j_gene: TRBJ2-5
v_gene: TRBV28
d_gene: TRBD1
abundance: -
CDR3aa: CASSSGQGAETQYF
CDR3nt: TGTGCCAGCAGTTCCGGACAGGGGGCAGAGACCCAGTACTTC

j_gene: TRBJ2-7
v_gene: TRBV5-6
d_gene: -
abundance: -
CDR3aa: CASSPLGYEQYF
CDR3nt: TGTGCCAGCAGCCCCTTGGGGTACGAGCAGTACTTC

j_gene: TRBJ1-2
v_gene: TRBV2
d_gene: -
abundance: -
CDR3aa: CASSEAEGTYYGYTF
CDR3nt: TGTGCCAGCAGTGAAGCGGAAGGGACCTACTATGGCTACACCTTC

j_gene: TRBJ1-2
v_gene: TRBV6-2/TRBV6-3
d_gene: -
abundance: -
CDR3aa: CASSPQGGETYGYTF
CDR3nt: TGTGCCAGCAGTCCGCAAGGTGGGGAAACCTATGGCTACACCTTC

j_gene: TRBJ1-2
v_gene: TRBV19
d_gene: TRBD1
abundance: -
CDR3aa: CASSILRGLYGYTF
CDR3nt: TGTGCCAGTAGTATCTTAAGGGGGCTTTATGGCTACACCTTC